This T cell receptor (beta chain) was identified during a study of blood T cell repertoires in COVID-19. The repertoire was sequenced with immunoSEQ multiplex PCR; TCRdb's copy has only in-frame clones and lacks some. The table includes 25,000 to 35,000 clones, less than 90% detected once. V lost 3 bases and J lost 4; bases outside the gene matches: 0. Germline loops: CDR1 LNHDA, CDR2 SQIVND (reference sequence). This CDR3 spans 14 amino acids. The receptor was derived from a human donor with active COVID-19. The donor label of this sample is uncertain. The sample was peripheral blood. This sequence joins TRBV19 and TRBJ2-2; 9 nucleotides align to TRBD1. The CDR3: CASSMTGGTGELFF. DNA for the CDR3: TGTGCCAGTAGTATGACAGGGGGCACCGGGGAGCTGTTTTTT.